These T cell receptor beta chains were read from a single sample in a study of memory CD4+ T cells and cytomegalovirus serostatus. Here immunoSEQ multiplex PCR was the method, and the copy in TCRdb shows in-frame clones only, minus some. Found here are around 50,000 clones, just under 80% of them singletons; the top ten hold 0.5% to 0.7%. Sequences were obtained from memory CD4+ T cells from blood. These receptors were taken from an adult in good health and CMV-seronegative. CDR3s include the opening cysteine and the closing phenylalanine or tryptophan. The order of the fields is J gene, V gene, clone size, D gene, CDR3 protein, CDR3 DNA. D genes are given only for firm matches. The size field is filled for only some rows; it gives once, few, many or a size class.

TRBJ2-2	TRBV6-5	NA	NA	CASSPTGVRELFF	TGTGCCAGCAGCCCTACCGGCGTCCGGGAGCTGTTTTTT
TRBJ2-7	TRBV5-1	NA	NA	CASSLATWDEQYF	TGCGCCAGCAGCTTGGCCACGTGGGACGAGCAGTACTTC
TRBJ2-7	TRBV4-2	once	TRBD2	CASSLGATSDSYEQYF	TGTGCCAGCAGCCTAGGGGCGACTAGCGACTCCTACGAGCAGTACTTC
TRBJ2-1	TRBV6-6	NA	NA	CASSSLIRRDANEQFF	TGTGCCAGCAGCTCCCTCATCCGGCGGGATGCGAATGAGCAGTTCTTC
TRBJ1-6	TRBV2	NA	TRBD1	CASSDRVANSPLHF	TGTGCCAGCAGCGACAGGGTGGCAAATTCACCCCTCCACTTT
TRBJ2-5	TRBV6-1	NA	TRBD1	CASSELGQKGNVGETQYF	TGTGCCAGCAGTGAACTGGGACAGAAGGGGAATGTGGGTGAGACCCAGTACTTC
TRBJ2-7	TRBV30	NA	NA	CAWKGAGSVQYF	TGTGCCTGGAAGGGTGCAGGGTCTGTGCAGTACTTC
TRBJ2-5	TRBV28	NA	NA	CASSLLPPQETQYF	TGTGCCAGCAGTTTACTCCCCCCCCAAGAGACCCAGTACTTC
TRBJ2-1	TRBV27	NA	TRBD1	CASSRRGDRAYNEQFF	TGTGCCAGCAGCCGAAGAGGGGACAGGGCCTACAATGAGCAGTTCTTC
TRBJ2-2	TRBV5-4	NA	TRBD2	CASSLPGAGGTGELFF	TGTGCCAGCAGCTTGCCGGGTGCGGGGGGGACCGGGGAGCTGTTTTTT
TRBJ2-3	TRBV7-2	NA	NA	CASSLGVSTDTQYF	TGTGCCAGCAGCCTCGGAGTTAGCACAGATACGCAGTATTTT
TRBJ1-5	TRBV6-1	NA	NA	CASSAQGQFSNQPQHF	TGTGCCAGCAGTGCTCAAGGACAGTTTAGCAATCAGCCCCAGCATTTT
TRBJ1-1	TRBV9	NA	NA	CASSADLQTEAFF	TGTGCCAGCAGCGCAGACCTGCAGACTGAAGCTTTCTTT
TRBJ1-5	TRBV7-2	once	TRBD1	CASSGRGYGQPQHF	TGTGCCAGCAGCGGCAGGGGGTACGGACAGCCCCAGCATTTT
TRBJ1-4	TRBV2	NA	NA	CASSVVDRNEKLFF	TGTGCCAGCAGTGTAGTCGACCGGAATGAAAAACTGTTTTTT
TRBJ2-7	TRBV7-9	few	TRBD2	CASSQSGRNEQYF	TGTGCCAGCAGCCAGAGCGGGAGGAACGAGCAGTACTTC